This T cell receptor (beta chain) stems from a study of blood T cell repertoires in COVID-19. In the study's own analysis: Amplified reference gene primers provided the basis for estimating nucleated cell counts. Sequenced by immunoSEQ multiplex PCR; TCRdb stores in-frame clones only, minus some. Clone size and V and J calls were adopted from that table, with D and trimming inferred from the DNA. The sample comprises roughly 350,000 clones, about 87% of which are singletons, and 6% to 7% rests with the top ten. The V gene end was trimmed by 3 bases and the J gene end by 6 bases; junction bases not matched to a gene: 4. The CDR3 runs 13 residues. The V gene's germline CDR1 is MNHEY and CDR2 SMNVEV (reference sequence).

This TCR came from a woman between 50 and 59 years old with COVID-19, enrolled during active disease. Sequencing was carried out using peripheral blood. The V gene is TRBV27, the J gene TRBJ2-7; the match to TRBD1 covers 8 bases. For the CDR3, the DNA is TGTGCCAGCAGTTTTGACAGGGGAGGCGAGCAGTACTTC. Residues: CASSFDRGGEQYF.